These 11 T cell receptor beta chains were sequenced from one sample in a study of T cell responses to AZD1222 COVID-19 vaccine. Produced via immunoSEQ multiplex PCR; TCRdb's table is partial and in-frame only. The table includes more than 100,000 clones, about nine tenths detected once. The sequencing here drew on peripheral blood, taken on day 0 of AZD1222 vaccination. The receptors stem from an adult in good health.

This chain connects TRBV3-1 (or the pseudogene TRBV3-2) to TRBJ1-5; D remains ambiguous. Trimming pared 4 bases from V and 1 base from J, leaving 5 bases between. Germline CDR1 and CDR2: LGHDT and YNNKEL (reference sequence). The CDR3 spans 13 residues. CDR3 nucleotide sequence: TGTGCCAGCAGCCTTGCGAGCAATCAGCCCCAGCATTTT. Amino acids: CASSLASNQPQHF.

The chain couples TRBV5-6 to TRBJ2-3, with D unresolved. The CDR3 is 11 amino acids. Germline loops: CDR1 SGHDT, CDR2 YYEEEE. Trimming cost V 4 bases and J 2 bases, with 2 bases left between them. CDR3 protein: CASSHTDTQYF. The CDR3 region has the DNA TGTGCCAGCAGCCACACAGATACGCAGTATTTT.

The genes are TRBV6-5 and TRBJ1-2; the match to TRBD1 covers 7 bases. Germline assignment: CDR1 MNHEY and CDR2 SVGAGI. CDR3 length: 13 residues. With V trimmed by 5 bases and J by 8 bases, 8 bases remained unmatched. The CDR3 sequence is CASSLRDRIGYTF. Here the CDR3 DNA reads TGTGCCAGCAGTCTCCGGGACAGAATCGGCTACACCTTC.

V is TRBV19 and J is TRBJ1-2; 7 nucleotides align to TRBD1. Germline-derived CDR1 and CDR2 are LNHDA and SQIVND (reference sequence). V shed 7 bases and J 2 bases; nucleotides not matched to a gene: 7. CDR3 length: 14 residues. The CDR3 sequence: CASTPGQINYGYTF. In DNA, the CDR3 is TGTGCCAGTACCCCGGGACAGATAAACTATGGCTACACCTTC.

This clone has only one observation. CDR3 in DNA: TGTGCCAGCAGCTTAGCGACGGGGGCTGGGGAGACCCAGTACTTC. It yields the protein CASSLATGAGETQYF. The chain uses TRBV7-8 and TRBJ2-5; the D call may be TRBD1 or TRBD2 (6 bases each). This CDR3 has 15 residues. In germline, CDR1 is SGHVS, CDR2 FQNEAQ. V was pared by 0 bases and J by 5 bases, with 13 bases between.

The chain combines TRBV19 with TRBJ2-7, with D uncertain. CDR1 and CDR2 from the germline V gene are LNHDA and SQIVND (reference sequence). This CDR3 comprises 14 residues. V lost 3 bases and J lost 1, with 10 bases in between. This CDR3 reads CASSMASLSYEQYF. The CDR3 DNA sequence: TGTGCCAGTAGTATGGCATCCCTTTCCTACGAGCAGTACTTC.

This sequence joins TRBV5-4 and TRBJ2-2, with TRBD1 matching over 8 bases. J gave up 8 bases and V 0 bases, and 6 bases lay outside the gene matches. CDR1 SGHNT and CDR2 YYREEE come from the germline V gene (reference sequence). This CDR3 is built from 15 residues. In DNA, the CDR3 is TGTGCCAGCAGCTTGGCCCAGGGGGCCTCGGGGGAGCTGTTTTTT. It specifies CASSLAQGASGELFF.

The genes are TRBV6-2 or TRBV6-3 and TRBJ2-2, with D unclear. Germline loops: CDR1 MNHEY, CDR2 SVGEGT. V was pared by 6 bases and J by 9 bases, with 17 bases between. This CDR3 has 14 residues. DNA for the CDR3: TGTGCCAGCAGCCGACCCTCCCCGGGCCGGGAGCTGTTTTTT. Its translation: CASSRPSPGRELFF.

This clone was found once. The chain links TRBV6-4 to TRBJ1-6; 10 positions agree with TRBD1. V shed 4 bases and J 10 bases; nucleotides not matched to a gene: 4. The germline V gene has CDR1 MRHNA and CDR2 SNTAGT. The CDR3 totals 14 residues. In DNA form, the CDR3 reads TGTGCCAGCAGTGGAGGGACAGGGGACTCACCCCTCCACTTT. Translating gives CASSGGTGDSPLHF.

The chain has TRBV29-1 and TRBJ1-2; 7 nucleotides line up with TRBD1. V was pared by 6 bases and J by 7 bases, with 14 bases of the junction left unmatched. This CDR3 contains 14 residues. From germline, CDR1 is SQVTM and CDR2 ANQGSEA. DNA of the CDR3: TGCAGCGTCAGACCTTATGACAGGGTGGTTGGCTACACCTTC. Translated, it gives CSVRPYDRVVGYTF.

V is TRBV7-9 and J is TRBJ2-5; the D call may be TRBD1 or TRBD2 (6 bases each). Trimming cost V 3 bases and J 1 base, with 9 bases left between them. Germline CDR1 is SEHNR and CDR2 is FQNEAQ (reference sequence). This CDR3 region has 14 residues. CDR3 in DNA: TGTGCCAGCAGCTTTGGGGGGCCCCAAGAGACCCAGTACTTC. Protein: CASSFGGPQETQYF.